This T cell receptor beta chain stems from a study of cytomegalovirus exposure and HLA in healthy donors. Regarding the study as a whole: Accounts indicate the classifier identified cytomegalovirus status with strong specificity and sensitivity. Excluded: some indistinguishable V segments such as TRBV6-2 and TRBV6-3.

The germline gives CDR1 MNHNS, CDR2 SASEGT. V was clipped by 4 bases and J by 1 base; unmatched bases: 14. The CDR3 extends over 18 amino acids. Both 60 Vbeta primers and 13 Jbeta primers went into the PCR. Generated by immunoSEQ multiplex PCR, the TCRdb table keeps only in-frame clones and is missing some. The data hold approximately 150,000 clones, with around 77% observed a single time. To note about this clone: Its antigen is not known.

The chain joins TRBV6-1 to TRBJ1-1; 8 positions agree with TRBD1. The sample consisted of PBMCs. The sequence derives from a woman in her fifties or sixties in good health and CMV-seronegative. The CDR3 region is CASSGLRFRGLGNTEAFF. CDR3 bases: TGTGCCAGCAGTGGGCTACGTTTCAGGGGGCTGGGGAACACTGAAGCTTTCTTT.